This TCR beta chain derives from a study of Graves' ophthalmopathy and Graves' hyperthyroidism. This clonotype was counted at least ten times. Its matching antigen is unknown. One junction end disagrees with the germline gene, perhaps due to a read error. CDR3 length: 15 amino acids. Per germline, CDR1 SGHRS and CDR2 YFSETQ. Points from the study as a whole: Ophthalmopathy and stable hyperthyroidism were discriminated by a 13-signature model, with about 90% sensitivity and approximately 81% specificity. As the model predicted ophthalmopathy progression, it achieved a sensitivity of approximately 65% and a specificity of 72.22%.

Amplification from RNA transcripts yielded the TCR beta CDR3 regions. Second-round multiplex PCR followed a first-round RT-PCR using HTBI primers. In TCRdb, the multiplex PCR reads were re-called with MiXCR into one record per CDR3 protein. The sample shows 300,000 to 350,000 distinct CDR3 sequences, 15% to 20% of them seen only once. The specimen sequenced was peripheral blood. The clonotype originates from an adult man with Graves' ophthalmopathy. The chain uses TRBV5-1 and TRBJ2-7, with TRBD1 identical over 9 bases. The DNA for the CDR3 is TGCGCCAGCAGCTTGGGGGACAGGGTCTCCCACGAGCAGTACTTC. Amino acid sequence: CASSLGDRVSHEQYF.